This TCR beta chain is from a study of blood T cell repertoires in COVID-19. For the study at large: COVID-19 samples, acute and convalescent, were from the United States, Italy and Spain.

In the source study's methods: Estimated nucleated cell counts came from reference gene primer amplification. The table came from immunoSEQ multiplex PCR; TCRdb's copy has only in-frame clones and leaves some out. V, J and clone size are taken as reported in that table, and D and trimming were inferred from the DNA itself. Counted here are approximately 190,000 clones, 75% to 90% occurring once; the ten biggest clones make up around 6.3%. This clone is a singleton in its sample. The J segment lost 7 bases and the V segment lost 4 bases, leaving 11 bases of the junction unmatched. This CDR3 has 16 residues. In germline, CDR1 is MGHRA, CDR2 YSYEKL.

This receptor was identified in a middle-aged woman with acute or convalescent COVID-19. Input material: peripheral blood. The J gene is TRBJ2-7, the V gene TRBV4-1; 12 nucleotides match TRBD2. CDR3 protein: CASSRLGLAGSGEQYF. The CDR3 nucleotides read TGCGCCAGCAGCCGCCTGGGACTAGCGGGTAGTGGGGAGCAGTACTTC.